This T cell receptor (beta chain) was found in a study of shared T cell receptors in the human thymus (dated by TCRdb to the early 2020s). Looking at the study overall: The study examined how self-reactive, shared T-cell receptor alpha chains are generated in the human thymus.

Libraries were constructed by the immunoSEQ multiplex PCR assay. TCRdb limited this immuneACCESS table to in-frame rearrangements with V and J called. A share of clones is missing; checked studies link under half to unresolved V genes, and the rest is unexplained. The table for this sample lists approximately 760,000 clones; around 85% of them were counted only once. The top ten hold approximately 0.01% of the sample. The germline V gene encodes CDR1 WSHSY and CDR2 SAAADI. From its cysteine to its phenylalanine, the CDR3 spans 15 amino acids. The CDR3 DNA has 45 bases and is translated from base 1. V loses 3 bases at its end and J loses 1 base; junction bases beyond the gene matches: 3. About this clone itself: Its recognized antigen is unknown. No per-base quality is available; no much larger clone lies one base away.

These data are also associated with another study on human thymus T cells. The second investigation adds: Immunologically healthy infants undergoing open corrective cardiac surgery for congenital heart defects in Finland were used as donors. Thymus tissue was obtained as surgical resects removed during corrective cardiac surgery. Usage of V and J gene segments appeared to be biased in both the thymic and the peripheral blood repertoires. According to the related research, thymic TCR repertoires were highly overlapping among unrelated individuals. TCR alpha and beta repertoires from fewer than ten infant thymus samples and four related peripheral blood samples were characterized in the study. Donor ages ranged from about 7 to 244 days, and the cohort comprised 5 to 7 male and two female infants. Thymocytes were released mechanically from tissue and stored at -70 °C as pellets of about 9.5-32 million cells. A QIAsymphony instrument was used to extract genomic DNA from frozen cell pellets. The immunoSEQ multiplex PCR assay was used to amplify the TCRB and TCRAD loci from a standardized quantity of quality-controlled genomic DNA. Amplicons spanned the V(D)J region at a length sufficient to cover the CDR3 and identify V and J genes. Through the commercial immunoSEQ service, the amplicons were sequenced on an Illumina platform. Primer bias and sequencing errors were corrected as previously described, and TCRAD and TCRB definitions were based on the IMGT database. The repertoires were analysed using immunoSEQ Analyzer 3.0 and VDJTools for basic statistics, V/J segment usage, diversity estimates, rarefaction and pairwise overlap. Chao1, ChaoE, Efron-Thisted, Shannon and inverse Simpson indices were used to estimate diversity, which was also estimated on datasets down-sampled to the smallest sample. Repertoire overlap used strict matching of CDR3 nucleotide sequence, V gene and J gene, with Jaccard-based multidimensional scaling clustering. On average, thymus samples gave 800,000 or so unique TCRB clonotypes, whereas blood samples gave about 84,000.

This TCR was sampled from a girl in the first two years of life with a congenital heart defect. Donor details come from another sample of the same person, matched by shared clones. Recombination linked TRBV10-2 to TRBJ1-1; 9 bases in between match TRBD1. Material: thymocytes. The DNA is as follows: TGCGCCAGCAGTGAAAGACAGGGGGGGAACACTGAAGCTTTCTTT. This sequence encodes CASSERQGGNTEAFF.